A selection of T cell receptor beta chains follows, all from one sample in a study of immune evolution from preneoplasia to lung adenocarcinoma. Measured with immunoSEQ multiplex PCR; TCRdb has only the in-frame clones, and not every one. The repertoire consists of just over 14,000 clones, with over 65% occurring once and the leading ten covering 2.5% to 3%. The specimen sequenced was FFPE minimally invasive lung adenocarcinoma tissue. The receptors were gathered from a person aged 60-80 years with lung adenocarcinoma. Both conserved end residues are part of each CDR3. The D gene is left open where the match is weak. Rows may omit the clone size; those that give it use once, few, many or a size class.

.,TRBV7-9,TRBJ2-7,.,CASSFGPQEQYF,TGTGCCAGCAGCTTTGGGCCGCAGGAGCAGTACTTC
TRBD1,TRBV28,TRBJ1-2,.,CASSFFGTGGYGYTF,TGTGCCAGCAGTTTTTTTGGGACAGGGGGCTATGGCTACACCTTC
TRBD1,TRBV19,TRBJ1-5,.,CASRDRQGRQPQHF,TGTGCCAGTAGGGACCGACAGGGCCGTCAGCCCCAGCATTTT
.,TRBV10-3,TRBJ1-1,.,CAISESWRNIEAFF,TGTGCCATCAGTGAGTCGTGGAGGAACATTGAAGCTTTCTTT
TRBD1,TRBV30,TRBJ2-3,.,CAWKGGTGTGTDTQYF,TGTGCCTGGAAAGGGGGCACGGGCACGGGGACAGATACGCAGTATTTT
.,TRBV10-3,TRBJ1-5,.,CAISGGQDSNQPQHF,TGTGCCATCAGTGGTGGGCAGGACAGCAATCAGCCCCAGCATTTT
TRBD1,TRBV7-9,TRBJ1-1,.,CASSLARDRGTEAFF,TGTGCCAGCAGCTTAGCGAGGGACAGGGGAACTGAAGCTTTCTTT
.,TRBV28,TRBJ2-7,.,CASSFLSSLVGSYEQYF,TGTGCCAGCAGTTTTCTATCCTCGTTGGTGGGCTCCTACGAGCAGTACTTC
.,TRBV19,TRBJ1-1,.,CASSINGALGTEAFF,TGTGCCAGTAGTATAAATGGGGCTCTGGGGACTGAAGCTTTCTTT
.,TRBV30,TRBJ1-1,.,CAWSVNTEAFF,TGTGCCTGGAGTGTAAACACTGAAGCTTTCTTT
.,TRBV9,TRBJ1-6,.,CASSTRGTENSPLHF,TGTGCCAGCAGCACTCGAGGGACCGAAAATTCACCCCTCCACTTT
.,TRBV11-2,TRBJ1-1,few,CASSLELKGTEAFF,TGTGCCAGCAGCTTAGAACTCAAAGGCACTGAAGCTTTCTTT
TRBD2,TRBV5-4,TRBJ2-3,.,CASSRGEVDTQYF,TGTGCCAGCAGCCGGGGGGAGGTAGATACGCAGTATTTT
TRBD2,TRBV19,TRBJ2-5,.,CASSPLAGGVETQYF,TGTGCCAGTAGTCCCCTAGCGGGGGGCGTGGAGACCCAGTACTTC
TRBD1,TRBV6-6,TRBJ1-6,.,CASSYEGQGVSPLHF,TGTGCCAGCAGTTACGAGGGACAGGGGGTTTCACCCCTCCACTTT
TRBD2,TRBV2,TRBJ2-3,.,CASRTLLKTSGSTDTQYF,TGTGCCAGCAGGACCCTCCTGAAGACTAGCGGGAGCACAGATACGCAGTATTTT